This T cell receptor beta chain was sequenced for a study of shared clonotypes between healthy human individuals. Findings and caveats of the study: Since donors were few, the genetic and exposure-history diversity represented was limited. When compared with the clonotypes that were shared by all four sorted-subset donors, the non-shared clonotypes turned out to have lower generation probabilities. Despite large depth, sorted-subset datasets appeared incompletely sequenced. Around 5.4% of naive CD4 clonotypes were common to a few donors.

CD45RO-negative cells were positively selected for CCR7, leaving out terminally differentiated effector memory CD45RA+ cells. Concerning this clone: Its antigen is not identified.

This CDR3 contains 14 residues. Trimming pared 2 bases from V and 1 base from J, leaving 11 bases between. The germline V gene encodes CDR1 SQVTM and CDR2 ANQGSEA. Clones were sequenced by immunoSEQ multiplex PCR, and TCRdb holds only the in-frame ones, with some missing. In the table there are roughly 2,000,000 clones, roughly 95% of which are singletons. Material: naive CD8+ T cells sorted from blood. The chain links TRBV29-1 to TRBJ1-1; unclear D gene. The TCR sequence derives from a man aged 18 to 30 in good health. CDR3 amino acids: CSVEWGTANTEAFF. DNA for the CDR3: TGCAGCGTTGAATGGGGAACCGCGAACACTGAAGCTTTCTTT.